A selection of T cell receptor beta chains follows, all from one sample in a study of cytomegalovirus exposure and HLA in healthy donors. Assay used: immunoSEQ multiplex PCR; TCRdb lists only in-frame clones, some missing. This sample yields 220,000 or so clones, of which 65% to 85% are seen a single time; around 15% belongs to the top ten. Source material: PBMCs. The receptor source for this set is a woman younger than 45 in good health and CMV-seropositive. The CDR3 runs from the conserved cysteine through the conserved F or W. A D gene is named only where the DNA matches it firmly. Part of the rows lack a size; the others show once, few, many or a class for expanded clones.

TRBV30	-	-	TRBJ1-2	CAWGPGRRYVGYTF	TGTGCCTGGGGCCCGGGACGACGGTACGTTGGCTACACCTTC
TRBV5-1	TRBD2	-	TRBJ2-5	CASSLQRGHQETQYF	TGCGCCAGCAGCTTACAGCGGGGGCACCAAGAGACCCAGTACTTC
TRBV4-1	TRBD2	-	TRBJ2-2	CASSHDSRGAGELFF	TGCGCCAGCAGCCACGATTCACGGGGGGCCGGGGAGCTGTTTTTT
TRBV28	TRBD1	-	TRBJ2-7	CASSLWAGTGVYEQYF	TGTGCCAGCAGTTTATGGGCCGGGACAGGGGTTTACGAGCAGTACTTC
TRBV28	TRBD1	-	TRBJ1-5	CASSKPGQLSNQPQHF	TGTGCCAGCAGCAAACCGGGACAGCTTAGCAATCAGCCCCAGCATTTT
TRBV7-8	-	-	TRBJ2-7	CASSTAVGRQYF	TGTGCCAGCAGCACAGCTGTTGGACGGCAGTACTTC
TRBV4-1	-	few	TRBJ1-2	CASSQDDIGRQGYYGYTF	TGCGCCAGCAGCCAAGATGATATAGGGAGGCAGGGCTACTATGGCTACACCTTC
TRBV9	TRBD2	-	TRBJ2-1	CASSVVASGRDEQFF	TGTGCCAGCAGCGTAGTCGCTAGCGGGAGGGATGAGCAGTTCTTC
TRBV7-3	-	-	TRBJ2-1	CASSLTPGVNEQFF	TGTGCCAGCAGCTTAACTCCAGGGGTCAATGAGCAGTTCTTC
TRBV14	TRBD1	-	TRBJ1-1	CASSQAKGANTEAFF	TGTGCCAGCAGCCAGGCGAAGGGGGCGAACACTGAAGCTTTCTTT
TRBV5-4	-	-	TRBJ2-7	CASSLGTGYEQYF	TGTGCCAGCAGCTTGGGGACCGGCTACGAGCAGTACTTC
TRBV29-1	-	-	TRBJ2-7	CSVVGQSSYEQYF	TGCAGCGTTGTGGGGCAGAGCTCCTACGAGCAGTACTTC
TRBV30	TRBD1	-	TRBJ1-5	CAWSGTGNQPQHF	TGTGCCTGGTCCGGGACAGGGAATCAGCCCCAGCATTTT
TRBV30	-	-	TRBJ1-1	CAWSAPTENTEAFF	TGTGCCTGGAGTGCCCCCACAGAGAACACTGAAGCTTTCTTT
TRBV29-1	TRBD2	-	TRBJ2-7	CSVTTGGGYEQYF	TGCAGCGTTACCACGGGGGGTGGGTACGAGCAGTACTTC
TRBV7-6	TRBD2	-	TRBJ2-7	CASSPKTSGTYEQYF	TGTGCCAGCAGCCCGAAGACTAGCGGCACCTACGAGCAGTACTTC
TRBV7-3	TRBD1	-	TRBJ2-3	CASSLGQVLLTDTQYF	TGTGCCAGCAGCTTGGGACAGGTCTTACTTACAGATACGCAGTATTTT
TRBV10-3	-	-	TRBJ2-3	CAISEYTDTQYF	TGTGCCATCAGTGAGTACACAGATACGCAGTATTTT
TRBV6-1	-	once	TRBJ1-5	CASSEGRVAQPQHF	TGTGCCAGCAGTGAAGGCAGGGTCGCTCAGCCCCAGCATTTT
TRBV29-1	TRBD2	few	TRBJ2-2	CSVGGSGSRGTGELFF	TGCAGCGTTGGAGGTAGCGGGAGCCGAGGGACCGGGGAGCTGTTTTTT
TRBV30	TRBD2	-	TRBJ2-3	CAWHPLAGAYTDTQYF	TGTGCCTGGCATCCCCTAGCGGGAGCATACACAGATACGCAGTATTTT
TRBV7-8	-	-	TRBJ2-3	CASSFYPGTDTQYF	TGTGCCAGCAGCTTTTACCCCGGCACAGATACGCAGTATTTT
TRBV7-2	-	once	TRBJ2-1	CASGSRGEQFF	TGTGCCAGCGGATCGAGAGGTGAGCAGTTCTTC
TRBV27	-	-	TRBJ2-7	CASSLLLTDTPGEQYF	TGTGCCAGCAGTTTATTACTGACGGATACACCTGGCGAGCAGTACTTC
TRBV30	TRBD1	-	TRBJ1-5	CAWSPQGDQPQHF	TGTGCCTGGAGTCCCCAGGGGGATCAGCCCCAGCATTTT
TRBV9	-	-	TRBJ2-1	CASGSAGAYNEQFF	TGTGCCAGCGGTAGCGCAGGGGCCTACAATGAGCAGTTCTTC
TRBV7-5	-	-	TRBJ2-5	CARSPNCGPQYF	TGTGCCAGAAGCCCAAACTGCGGGCCCCAGTACTTC
TRBV6-5	-	-	TRBJ2-5	CASSPRRRETQYF	TGTGCCAGCAGTCCCCGCAGGAGAGAGACCCAGTACTTC
TRBV6-5	TRBD2	-	TRBJ2-1	CASSSGTSAYNEQFF	TGTGCCAGCAGTTCCGGGACTAGCGCGTACAATGAGCAGTTCTTC
TRBV29-1	-	-	TRBJ2-2	CSVEGIVGSRTGELFF	TGCAGCGTTGAAGGGATCGTGGGGAGTAGGACCGGGGAGCTGTTTTTT
TRBV5-1	-	-	TRBJ1-1	CASSLEDGLNTEAFF	TGCGCCAGCAGCCTAGAGGACGGTTTGAACACTGAAGCTTTCTTT
TRBV9	-	-	TRBJ2-3	CASSQLGGAQYF	TGTGCCAGCAGCCAGCTAGGGGGAGCGCAGTATTTT
TRBV6-4	-	-	TRBJ2-6	CASSDESGANVLTF	TGTGCCAGCAGTGACGAATCTGGGGCCAACGTCCTGACTTTC
TRBV6-5	TRBD2	-	TRBJ2-1	CASSFETSGFDNEQFF	TGTGCCAGCAGTTTTGAAACTAGCGGGTTCGACAATGAGCAGTTCTTC
TRBV28	-	-	TRBJ2-7	CASSLGQGWIYEQYF	TGTGCCAGCAGTTTAGGTCAGGGCTGGATTTACGAGCAGTACTTC
TRBV2	-	-	TRBJ1-2	CASSRFQEDYGYTF	TGTGCCAGCAGTCGTTTCCAGGAGGACTATGGCTACACCTTC
TRBV6-6	-	-	TRBJ2-7	CASSYSPSAGTYEQYF	TGTGCCAGCTCTTATAGTCCCTCGGCCGGGACCTACGAGCAGTACTTC
TRBV5-1	-	few	TRBJ1-3	CASSLGGTGNTIYF	TGCGCCAGCAGCTTGGGAGGAACTGGAAACACCATATATTTT
TRBV4-1	TRBD2	-	TRBJ2-5	CASSHRLAGGQETQYF	TGCGCCAGCAGCCACCGACTAGCGGGAGGGCAAGAGACCCAGTACTTC
TRBV7-8	-	-	TRBJ1-1	CASSLGGLGTVITEAFF	TGTGCCAGCAGCTTAGGAGGCTTGGGGACCGTCATAACTGAAGCTTTCTTT
TRBV13	-	-	TRBJ1-5	CASSSEGANQPQHF	TGTGCCAGCAGCTCAGAAGGGGCCAATCAGCCCCAGCATTTT
TRBV7-6	TRBD1	many	TRBJ1-5	CASSLGQGGSQPQHF	TGTGCCAGCAGCCTAGGACAGGGTGGGAGTCAGCCCCAGCATTTT
TRBV5-1	TRBD2	few	TRBJ2-2	CASSLVSGRAAGELFF	TGCGCCAGCAGCTTGGTTAGCGGGAGGGCCGCAGGGGAGCTGTTTTTT
TRBV28	-	few	TRBJ1-2	CASSSAGPSGYTF	TGTGCCAGCAGTTCGGCAGGGCCTTCGGGCTACACCTTC
TRBV9	-	-	TRBJ1-5	CASSSGRAQHF	TGTGCCAGCAGCTCGGGGAGGGCCCAGCATTTT
TRBV5-1	-	-	TRBJ2-5	CASSLVGQTDRETQYF	TGCGCCAGCAGCTTGGTCGGGCAGACCGACAGAGAGACCCAGTACTTC
TRBV30	-	-	TRBJ1-1	CAWSRIENTEAFF	TGTGCCTGGAGTCGTATTGAGAACACTGAAGCTTTCTTT
TRBV29-1	-	-	TRBJ2-2	CSVLGTGELFF	TGCAGCGTCCTTGGCACCGGGGAGCTGTTTTTT
TRBV4-1	TRBD2	-	TRBJ2-1	CASSNPGLAGTNNEQFF	TGCGCCAGCAGCAATCCGGGACTAGCGGGAACAAACAATGAGCAGTTCTTC
TRBV13	TRBD2	-	TRBJ2-7	CASSGKNPGLAGVEQYF	TGTGCCAGCAGCGGGAAGAACCCGGGACTAGCGGGAGTTGAGCAGTACTTC
TRBV2	-	-	TRBJ1-1	CARSLIRAEAFF	TGTGCCAGGAGCCTAATCAGGGCTGAAGCTTTCTTT
TRBV2	-	-	TRBJ2-5	CASRKGRGEETQYF	TGTGCCAGCCGAAAGGGGAGGGGGGAGGAGACCCAGTACTTC
TRBV4-1	-	-	TRBJ1-2	CASSQGRYGYTF	TGCGCCAGCAGCCAGGGCAGATATGGCTACACCTTC
TRBV27	-	-	TRBJ1-2	CASSLVRGADSGYTF	TGTGCCAGCAGTTTAGTTCGGGGCGCAGATTCCGGCTACACCTTC
TRBV29-1	TRBD2	-	TRBJ2-1	CSVEITSGRRAYNEQFF	TGCAGCGTTGAAATAACTAGCGGGAGGAGAGCCTACAATGAGCAGTTCTTC
TRBV10-3	-	-	TRBJ1-1	CASCGRVGSEAFF	TGTGCCTCCTGCGGGAGGGTCGGATCTGAAGCTTTCTTT
TRBV2	-	once	TRBJ1-5	CASSGELQPQHF	TGTGCCAGCAGTGGAGAGTTACAGCCCCAGCATTTT